One sample yielded the 31 T cell receptor beta chains listed below, sequenced in a study of CD8 T cells in Susac syndrome. RNA amounts of about 0.5 to 1 ug underwent reverse transcription with random hexamers. TCRdb reanalysed the immunoSEQ multiplex PCR reads using MiXCR and keeps one entry per CDR3 protein. The sample holds about 160,000 distinct CDR3 sequences; around 90% are singletons and the top ten take roughly 0.08%. What was sequenced was CD4+ T cells from PBMCs. The receptor source for this set is a human donor in good health.

The chain combines TRBV29-1 with TRBJ2-7, with 7 bases identical to TRBD2. Germline V gene sequence: CDR1 SQVTM, CDR2 ANQGSEA. With V trimmed by 1 base and J by 6 bases, 15 bases remained unmatched. The CDR3 extends over 16 amino acids. CDR3 bases: TGCAGCGTTGAAGGGGGTGGCGGGACTACCCACCGCGAGCAGTACTTC. Its translation: CSVEGGGGTTHREQYF.

The chain has TRBV6-6 and TRBJ2-5; a possible D gene is TRBD1 (6 bases). The V end was cut by 5 bases, the J end by 0 bases, with 10 bases between. CDR1 and CDR2 (germline): MNHNY, SVGAGI (reference sequence). The CDR3 runs 14 residues. The CDR3, as DNA: TGTGCCAGCAGTAAGACAGGCAACCAAGAGACCCAGTACTTC. Its protein is CASSKTGNQETQYF.

The chain couples TRBV6-2 or TRBV6-3 to TRBJ2-7; the D gene could be TRBD1 or TRBD2 (5 bases each). Germline V gives CDR1 MNHEY, CDR2 SVGEGT. V lost 4 bases and J 4 bases, leaving 20 bases between the germline ends. The length of the CDR3 is 16 residues. In DNA form, the CDR3 reads TGTGCCAGCAGTTCCGGGGACCGACGAATGGATTACGAGCAGTACTTC. Translating gives CASSSGDRRMDYEQYF.

The chain combines TRBV28 with TRBJ1-2; TRBD1 matches at 8 bases. Germline V lookup: CDR1 MDHEN, CDR2 SYDVKM. V shed 4 bases and J 6 bases; nucleotides not matched to a gene: 7. This CDR3 is 14 amino acids long. The CDR3 sequence is CASSSQGARNGYTF. CDR3 bases: TGTGCCAGCAGTTCTCAGGGGGCGCGAAATGGCTACACCTTC.

This rearrangement joins TRBV25-1 to TRBJ2-5, with TRBD1 as a possible D gene (6 bases). Germline CDR1 MGHDK, CDR2 SYGVNS. Trimming pared 1 base from V and 4 bases from J, leaving 10 bases between. There are 14 residues in the CDR3. This chain's CDR3 is CASSELGAGETQYF. CDR3 bases: TGTGCCAGCAGTGAATTGGGGGCTGGAGAGACCCAGTACTTC.

The V call is TRBV2, the J call TRBJ2-7; TRBD1 might be the D (6 bases). The CDR3 loop spans 13 amino acids. The germline gives CDR1 SNHLY, CDR2 FYNNEI. The V end was cut by 4 bases, the J end by 7 bases, with 14 bases between. The CDR3 bases are TGTGCCAGCAGTGTGGGGGCAGACAGGGAGCAGTACTTC. This gives the protein CASSVGADREQYF.

V is TRBV5-6 and J is TRBJ2-7; D unresolved. CDR1 is SGHDT and CDR2 is YYEEEE in the germline V gene. Trimming took 2 bases from V and 13 from J, leaving 16 bases between them. The CDR3 runs to 12 residues. CDR3 in DNA: TGTGCCAGCAGCTTTCAGCAACCGGCTTTATACTTC. As protein: CASSFQQPALYF.

The chain couples TRBV28 to TRBJ2-5; D may be TRBD2 (5 bases). This CDR3 is built from 14 residues. Germline loops: CDR1 MDHEN, CDR2 SYDVKM. Trimming took 5 bases from V and 1 from J, leaving 11 bases between them. CDR3 sequence: CASSTRAGQETQYF. For the CDR3, the DNA is TGTGCCAGCAGTACGCGGGCCGGCCAAGAGACCCAGTACTTC.

V gene TRBV30 combines with J gene TRBJ2-3; D is unresolved. Germline V gene sequence: CDR1 GTSNPN, CDR2 SVGIG (reference sequence). The CDR3 covers 11 residues. V was pared by 2 bases and J by 8 bases, with 8 bases between. The CDR3: CAWSLASTQYF. The CDR3 DNA follows: TGTGCCTGGAGTCTGGCGAGTACGCAGTATTTT.

V usage is TRBV7-2 and J usage is TRBJ1-3; D not resolved. The CDR3 has 14 residues. Per the germline V gene, CDR1 is SGHTA and CDR2 is FQGNSA. Trimming took off 5 bases at V and 1 base at J, with 9 bases between the two ends. CDR3 amino acids: CASSTRLSGNTIYF. CDR3 coding DNA: TGTGCCAGCAGCACGAGGTTATCTGGAAACACCATATATTTT.

J is TRBJ1-1 and V is TRBV20-1; 7 bases fit TRBD1. This CDR3 is built from 14 residues. Trimming cost V 6 bases and J 0 bases; bases outside gene matches: 7. Germline V gene data show CDR1 as DFQATT and CDR2 as SNEGSKA (reference sequence). The CDR3 nucleotides are TGCAGTGCAGATCCAGGGGGTTTGAACACTGAAGCTTTCTTT. This encodes CSADPGGLNTEAFF.

The chain joins TRBV7-2 to TRBJ2-3, with D unresolved. The germline V and J ends were trimmed by 1 base and 2 bases, with 4 bases remaining between them. This CDR3 is built from 13 residues. In germline, CDR1 is SGHTA, CDR2 FQGNSA. CDR3 in DNA: TGTGCCAGCAGCTTAGGTTACACAGATACGCAGTATTTT. This encodes CASSLGYTDTQYF.

This chain links TRBV9 with TRBJ1-1; D gene unclear. Germline values: CDR1 SGDLS, CDR2 YYNGEE. The CDR3 contains 14 residues. Between the trimmed V and J ends, which lost 0 bases and 0 bases, there was a span of 6 bases. The CDR3 sequence: CASSVEAVNTEAFF. CDR3 bases: TGTGCCAGCAGCGTAGAGGCAGTGAACACTGAAGCTTTCTTT.

This clonotype was found once. This sequence joins TRBV5-1 and TRBJ2-1; D uncertain. V shed 0 bases and J shed 0 bases, with 7 bases lying between them. The CDR3 spans 15 residues. Germline V lookup: CDR1 SGHRS, CDR2 YFSETQ. The CDR3 sequence: CASSLESGSYNEQFF. CDR3 nucleotide sequence: TGCGCCAGCAGCTTGGAGTCAGGCTCCTACAATGAGCAGTTCTTC.

The rearrangement links TRBV12-5 to TRBJ2-1; 10 nucleotides match TRBD2. CDR1 and CDR2 from the germline V gene are LGHNT and FRNRAP. CDR3 length: 16 amino acids. The V and J ends lost 0 bases and 8 bases, in that order; junction bases with no gene match: 7. CDR3 protein: CASGLVFSGGADEQFF. The CDR3 nucleotides read TGTGCTAGTGGTTTGGTCTTCAGCGGGGGGGCCGATGAGCAGTTCTTC.

This chain uses TRBV6-2 or TRBV6-3 with TRBJ2-7, with a possible D match to TRBD1 (5 bases). The germline V gene encodes CDR1 MNHEY and CDR2 SVGEGT. V was pared by 0 bases and J by 2 bases, with 5 bases between. There are 13 residues in the CDR3. The CDR3 DNA reads as TGTGCCAGCAGTTACTCGGACACCTACGAGCAGTACTTC. As protein: CASSYSDTYEQYF.

The rearrangement links TRBV7-2 to TRBJ2-5, with 7 bases identical to TRBD1. CDR1 and CDR2 from the germline V gene are SGHTA and FQGNSA. V lost 2 bases and J lost 2; bases outside the gene matches: 5. CDR3 size: 15 residues. The CDR3 spells CASSLRTGLQETQYF. CDR3 DNA: TGTGCCAGCAGCTTACGGACAGGCCTGCAAGAGACCCAGTACTTC. Combining the CDR3 with reference TRBV7-2 and TRBJ2-5 gives the whole variable domain GAGVSQSPSNKVTEKGKDVELRCDPISGHTALYWYRQSLGQGLEFLIYFQGNSAPDKSGLPSDRFSAERTGGSVSTLTIQRTQQEDSAVYLCASSLRTGLQETQYFGPGTRLLVL.

The rearrangement links TRBV7-2 to TRBJ2-5; D remains ambiguous. Germline CDR1 SGHTA, CDR2 FQGNSA. CDR3 length: 14 residues. V was clipped by 1 base and J by 3 bases, with 9 bases between them. CDR3 protein: CASSLVPGEETQYF. CDR3 in DNA: TGTGCCAGCAGCTTAGTACCAGGAGAAGAGACCCAGTACTTC.

This chain uses TRBV5-1 with TRBJ2-5; D not certain. CDR1 and CDR2 (germline): SGHRS, YFSETQ. This CDR3 is built from 15 residues. V dropped 1 base and J dropped 5 bases, with 15 bases sitting between them. CDR3 amino acids: CASSLSPTPEETQYF. CDR3 nucleotide sequence: TGCGCCAGCAGCTTGTCTCCTACTCCCGAGGAGACCCAGTACTTC.

The chain couples TRBV24-1 to TRBJ2-2; a possible D gene is TRBD1 (6 bases). Trimming took 3 bases from V and 4 from J, leaving 14 bases between them. This CDR3 has 16 residues. CDR1 KGHDR and CDR2 SFDVKD come from the germline V gene. DNA for the CDR3: TGTGCCACCAGTGATCCCAGTTGGGGGCCCACCGGGGAGCTGTTTTTT. It yields the protein CATSDPSWGPTGELFF.

The chain joins TRBV5-1 to TRBJ2-3; maybe TRBD2 (7 bases). The ends were cut back, 7 bases at V and 7 bases at J, with 19 bases in the middle. This CDR3 has 14 residues. Germline lookup yields CDR1 SGHRS and CDR2 YFSETQ. CDR3 nucleotide sequence: TGCGCCAGCGGGGGGGCCAGAGGGTTGTATACGCAGTATTTT. Translation gives CASGGARGLYTQYF.

V usage is TRBV12-3 or TRBV12-4 and J usage is TRBJ1-3; TRBD1 agrees at 8 bases. CDR3 length equals 14 residues. After removal of 5 bases from V and 2 bases from J, the junction contained 2 bases not matched to a gene. The CDR3 here is CASSPTGAGNTIYF. The CDR3 DNA reads TGTGCCAGCAGTCCGACAGGGGCTGGAAACACCATATATTTT.

The V call is TRBV24-1, the J call TRBJ2-2; TRBD1 might be the D (6 bases). CDR1 and CDR2 from the germline V gene are KGHDR and SFDVKD. Trimming left V 4 bases short and J 7 bases short, with 15 bases between. The CDR3 extends over 15 amino acids. CDR3 sequence: CATSDGTFRGGELFF. The CDR3 nucleotides read TGTGCCACCAGTGACGGGACCTTCAGGGGCGGGGAGCTGTTTTTT.

This chain uses TRBV4-1 with TRBJ1-2, with 8 bases fitting TRBD1. With 2 bases clipped from V and 4 bases from J, the junction kept 9 bases outside the gene matches. The CDR3 spans 16 residues. Looked up from germline, CDR1 is MGHRA and CDR2 is YSYEKL. The CDR3, as DNA: TGCGCCAGCAGCCAACCGGACAGGGCGATCAGCTATGGCTACACCTTC. Translating it yields CASSQPDRAISYGYTF.

The chain uses TRBV7-6 and TRBJ2-2; D is uncertain. The CDR3 is 12 amino acids. Germline V gene sequence: CDR1 SGHVS, CDR2 FNYEAQ. The ends were cut back, 3 bases at V and 8 bases at J, with 7 bases in the middle. Here the CDR3 reads CASSFRAGELFF. In DNA form, the CDR3 reads TGTGCCAGCAGCTTTAGGGCGGGGGAGCTGTTTTTT. Full variable domain (outside the CDR3, taken from reference TRBV7-6 and TRBJ2-2): GAGVSQSPRYKVTKRGQDVALRCDPISGHVSLYWYRQALGQGPEFLTYFNYEAQQDKSGLPNDRFSAERPEGSISTLTIQRTEQRDSAMYRCASSFRAGELFFGEGSRLTVL.

The V gene is TRBV5-1, the J gene TRBJ1-4, with TRBD1 matching over 9 bases. With 4 bases clipped from V and 5 bases from J, the junction kept 3 bases outside the gene matches. CDR1 and CDR2 from the germline V gene are SGHRS and YFSETQ. The CDR3 is made up of 14 amino acids. The CDR3 DNA reads as TGCGCCAGCAGCAACGGGACAGGGAATGAAAAACTGTTTTTT. It codes for CASSNGTGNEKLFF.

The table lists this clonotype with a count of one. V is TRBV6-2 or TRBV6-3 and J is TRBJ1-2, with 11 bases that match TRBD1. Trimming at V came to 5 bases and at J to 2 bases, leaving 10 bases not matched to a gene. The CDR3 length is 17 residues. CDR1 and CDR2 (germline): MNHEY, SVGEGT. CDR3 sequence reads: CASSGPDRGRANYGYTF. Written as DNA, the CDR3 is TGTGCCAGCAGTGGTCCGGACAGGGGGCGAGCAAACTATGGCTACACCTTC.

This chain links TRBV5-1 with TRBJ2-6; unclear D gene. The CDR3 has 16 amino acids. Trimming shortened V by 0 bases and J by 0 bases, and 7 bases separated the two germline ends. Germline V lookup: CDR1 SGHRS, CDR2 YFSETQ. This chain's CDR3 is CASSLEPSSGANVLTF. The CDR3, as DNA: TGCGCCAGCAGCTTGGAGCCGAGCTCTGGGGCCAACGTCCTGACTTTC. The whole variable domain, filled in from reference TRBV5-1 and TRBJ2-6, reads KAGVTQTPRYLIKTRGQQVTLSCSPISGHRSVSWYQQTPGQGLQFLFEYFSETQRNKGNFPGRFSGRQFSNSRSEMNVSTLELGDSALYLCASSLEPSSGANVLTFGAGSRLTVL.

V usage is TRBV10-3 and J usage is TRBJ1-2; D unresolved. V was shortened by 2 bases and J by 7 bases, with 14 bases between the two germline ends. The CDR3 length is 14 residues. Germline V gene data show CDR1 as ENHRY and CDR2 as SYGVKD. CDR3 protein: CAISEEKVNLGYTF. The CDR3 DNA follows: TGTGCCATCAGTGAGGAGAAGGTGAACCTTGGCTACACCTTC.

The chain links TRBV3-1 to TRBJ2-3; 7 bases agree with TRBD1. The V gene end was trimmed by 0 bases and the J gene end by 3 bases; junction bases not matched to a gene: 6. The CDR3 is 16 residues long. CDR1 and CDR2 from the germline V gene are LGHDT and YNNKEL (reference sequence). The CDR3 DNA follows: TGTGCCAGCAGCCAAGATGAAGGGGGCGGGACAGATACGCAGTATTTT. Residues: CASSQDEGGGTDTQYF.

The chain joins TRBV28 to TRBJ2-5; perhaps TRBD2 as D (7 bases). Trimming cost V 3 bases and J 4 bases, with 12 bases left between them. This CDR3 region has 14 residues. Germline V gives CDR1 MDHEN, CDR2 SYDVKM. CDR3 residues: CASSFSGGAETQYF. DNA for the CDR3: TGTGCCAGCAGTTTCTCGGGGGGCGCAGAGACCCAGTACTTC.